These 5 T cell receptor beta chains came from one sample sequenced in a study of T cell clonotyping in hematopoietic cell transplantation. Regarding time point: recipient sample about 28 days before transplant, after cytoreduction. Libraries were prepared by immunoSEQ multiplex PCR; TCRdb keeps only in-frame clonotypes and omits some of them. The repertoire holds tens of thousands of clones, with around 86% as singletons. The sample was peripheral blood mononuclear cells, taken before stem cell transplant. These receptors were taken from a man in his 60s with biphenotypic leukemia. Some clones in this sample may be carry-over from other donors' samples.

In regard to this clone: The junction departs from the called germline gene at one end, perhaps through a read error. V usage is TRBV28 and J usage is TRBJ1-1, with D unclear. CDR3 size: 13 residues. Germline V gene data show CDR1 as MDHEN and CDR2 as SYDVKM. The CDR3 region is CASREQPDTEVFF. In nucleotides, the CDR3 is TGTGCCAGCAGAGAACAGCCAGACACTGAAGTTTTCTTT.

CDR3 protein: CASSVGTEQETQYF. The CDR3 region has the DNA TGTGCCAGCAGCGTGGGGACAGAACAAGAGACCCAGTACTTC. This rearrangement joins TRBV9 to TRBJ2-5, with 7 nucleotides matching TRBD1. The CDR3 extends over 14 amino acids. Losses at the gene ends were 2 bases for V and 2 bases for J; bases not matched to a gene: 3. Germline V lookup: CDR1 SGDLS, CDR2 YYNGEE.

J is TRBJ2-7 and V is TRBV5-6; TRBD2 matches 9 bases. The V and J ends lost 5 bases and 3 bases, in that order; junction bases with no gene match: 6. The CDR3 is 14 amino acids. The germline CDR1 and CDR2 sequences are SGHDT and YYEEEE. Written as DNA, the CDR3 is TGTGCCAGCAGACGTAGCGGGAGTAACTACGAGCAGTACTTC. It encodes CASRRSGSNYEQYF.

The chain recombines TRBV11-2 with TRBJ2-7; D gene uncertain. The CDR3 runs 16 residues. Trimming removed 2 bases from V and 0 bases from J, with 14 bases in between. Germline V gene sequence: CDR1 SGHAT, CDR2 FQNNGV. The CDR3 DNA reads TGTGCCAGCAGCTTACGAAGAGCACTAAGCTCCTACGAGCAGTACTTC. Translated, it gives CASSLRRALSSYEQYF.

The rearrangement uses TRBV30 and TRBJ1-2; 7 bases align to TRBD1. Germline values: CDR1 GTSNPN, CDR2 SVGIG (reference sequence). V lost 8 bases, J lost 7 bases, and 16 bases stayed unmatched. The CDR3 is 14 residues long. CDR3 bases: TGTGCCGGGATCCCCGAGACAGGGTTATTTGGCTACACCTTC. Its translation is CAGIPETGLFGYTF.